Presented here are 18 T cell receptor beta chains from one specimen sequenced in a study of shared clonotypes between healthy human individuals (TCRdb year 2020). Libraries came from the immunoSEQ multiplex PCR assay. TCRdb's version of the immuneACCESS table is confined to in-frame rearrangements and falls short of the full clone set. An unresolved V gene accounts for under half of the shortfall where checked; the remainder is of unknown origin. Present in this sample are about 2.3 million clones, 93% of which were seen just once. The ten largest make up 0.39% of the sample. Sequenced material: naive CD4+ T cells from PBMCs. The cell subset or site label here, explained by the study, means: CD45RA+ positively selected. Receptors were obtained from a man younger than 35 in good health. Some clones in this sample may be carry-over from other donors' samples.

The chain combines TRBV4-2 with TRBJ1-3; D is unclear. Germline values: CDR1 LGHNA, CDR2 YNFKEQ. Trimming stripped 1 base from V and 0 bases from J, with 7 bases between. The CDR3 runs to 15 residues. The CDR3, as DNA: TGTGCCAGCAGCCAAGGAGAGAGCTCTGGAAACACCATATATTTT. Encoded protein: CASSQGESSGNTIYF.

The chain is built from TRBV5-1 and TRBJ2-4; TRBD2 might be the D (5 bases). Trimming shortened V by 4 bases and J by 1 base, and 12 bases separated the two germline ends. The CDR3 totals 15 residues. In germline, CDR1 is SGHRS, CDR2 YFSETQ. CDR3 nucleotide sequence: TGCGCCAGCAGCCCGGACCCGGGGGCCAAAAACATTCAGTACTTC. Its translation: CASSPDPGAKNIQYF. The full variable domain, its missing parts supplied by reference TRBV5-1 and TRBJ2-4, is KAGVTQTPRYLIKTRGQQVTLSCSPISGHRSVSWYQQTPGQGLQFLFEYFSETQRNKGNFPGRFSGRQFSNSRSEMNVSTLELGDSALYLCASSPDPGAKNIQYFGAGTRLSVL.

The CDR3 is CASSLGTIPNIETQYF. In DNA form, the CDR3 reads TGTGCCAGCAGCTTGGGGACTATACCAAATATAGAGACCCAGTACTTC. The chain links TRBV7-8 to TRBJ2-5; 7 bases are shared with TRBD2. The CDR3 consists of 16 residues. Losses at the gene ends were 3 bases for V and 4 bases for J; bases not matched to a gene: 11. Per the germline V gene, CDR1 is SGHVS and CDR2 is FQNEAQ.

CDR3 region: CASSPSDRFNYGYTF. In DNA form, the CDR3 reads TGTGCCAGCAGTCCGTCGGACAGGTTTAACTATGGCTACACCTTC. The genes are TRBV28 and TRBJ1-2; 7 positions agree with TRBD1. Looked up from germline, CDR1 is MDHEN and CDR2 is SYDVKM. The CDR3 has 15 residues. V shed 5 bases and J 1 base; nucleotides not matched to a gene: 7.

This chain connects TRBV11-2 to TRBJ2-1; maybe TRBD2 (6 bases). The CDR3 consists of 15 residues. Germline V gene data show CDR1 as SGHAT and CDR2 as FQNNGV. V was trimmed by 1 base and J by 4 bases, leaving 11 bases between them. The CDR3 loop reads CASSLGGTRYNEQFF. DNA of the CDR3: TGTGCCAGCAGCTTAGGCGGGACCCGGTACAATGAGCAGTTCTTC.

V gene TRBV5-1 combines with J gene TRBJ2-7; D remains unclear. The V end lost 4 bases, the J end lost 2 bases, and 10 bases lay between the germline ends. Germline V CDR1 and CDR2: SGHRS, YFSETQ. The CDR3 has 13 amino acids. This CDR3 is CASSPDFAYEQYF. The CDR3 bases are TGCGCCAGCAGCCCTGACTTTGCCTACGAGCAGTACTTC.

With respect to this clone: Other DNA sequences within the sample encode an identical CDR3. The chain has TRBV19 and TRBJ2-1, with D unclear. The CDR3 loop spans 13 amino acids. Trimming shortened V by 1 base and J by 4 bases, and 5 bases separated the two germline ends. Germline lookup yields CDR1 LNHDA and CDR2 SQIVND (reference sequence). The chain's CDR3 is CASSIGRYNEQFF. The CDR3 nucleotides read TGTGCCAGTAGTATAGGTAGATACAATGAGCAGTTCTTC.

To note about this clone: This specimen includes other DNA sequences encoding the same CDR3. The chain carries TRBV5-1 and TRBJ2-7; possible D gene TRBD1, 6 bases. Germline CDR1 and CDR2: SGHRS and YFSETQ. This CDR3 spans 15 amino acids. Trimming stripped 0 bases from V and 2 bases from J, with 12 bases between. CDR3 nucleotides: TGCGCCAGCAGCTTGGTTCCCGGGACAACCTACGAGCAGTACTTC. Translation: CASSLVPGTTYEQYF.

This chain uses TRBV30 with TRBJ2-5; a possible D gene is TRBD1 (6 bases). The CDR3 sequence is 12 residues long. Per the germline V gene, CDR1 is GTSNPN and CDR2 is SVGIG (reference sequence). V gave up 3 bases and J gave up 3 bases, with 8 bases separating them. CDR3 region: CAWRDRKETQYF. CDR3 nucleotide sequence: TGTGCCTGGAGGGACAGAAAAGAGACCCAGTACTTC.

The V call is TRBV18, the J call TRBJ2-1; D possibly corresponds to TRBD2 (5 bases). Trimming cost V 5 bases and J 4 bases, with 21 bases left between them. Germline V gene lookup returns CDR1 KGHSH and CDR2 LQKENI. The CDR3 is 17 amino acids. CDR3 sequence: CASSAPGRTLMYNEQFF. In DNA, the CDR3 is TGTGCCAGCTCAGCTCCCGGTCGGACTCTGATGTACAATGAGCAGTTCTTC.

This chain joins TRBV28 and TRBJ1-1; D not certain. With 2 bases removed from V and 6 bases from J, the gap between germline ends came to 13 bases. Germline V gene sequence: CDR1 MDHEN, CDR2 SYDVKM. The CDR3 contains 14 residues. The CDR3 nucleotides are TGTGCCAGCAGTTTAGGCCTTCCCCGCGCTGAAGCTTTCTTT. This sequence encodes CASSLGLPRAEAFF.

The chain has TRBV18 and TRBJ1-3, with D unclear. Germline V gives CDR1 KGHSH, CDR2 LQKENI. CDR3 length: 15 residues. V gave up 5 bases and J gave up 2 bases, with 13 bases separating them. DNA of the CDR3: TGTGCCAGCTCATATTTTGGGGATCCTGGAAACACCATATATTTT. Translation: CASSYFGDPGNTIYF.

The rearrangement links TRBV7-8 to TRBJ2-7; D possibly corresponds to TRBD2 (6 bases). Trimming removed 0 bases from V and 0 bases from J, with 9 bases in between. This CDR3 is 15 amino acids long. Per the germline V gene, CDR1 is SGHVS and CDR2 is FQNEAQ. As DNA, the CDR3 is TGTGCCAGCAGCTTAGCGGGACTCTCCTCCTACGAGCAGTACTTC. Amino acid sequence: CASSLAGLSSYEQYF.

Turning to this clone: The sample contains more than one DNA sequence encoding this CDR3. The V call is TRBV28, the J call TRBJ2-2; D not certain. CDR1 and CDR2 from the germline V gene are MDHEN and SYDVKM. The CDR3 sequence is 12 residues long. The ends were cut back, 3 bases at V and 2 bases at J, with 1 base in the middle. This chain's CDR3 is CASSFNTGELFF. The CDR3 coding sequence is TGTGCCAGCAGTTTTAACACCGGGGAGCTGTTTTTT.

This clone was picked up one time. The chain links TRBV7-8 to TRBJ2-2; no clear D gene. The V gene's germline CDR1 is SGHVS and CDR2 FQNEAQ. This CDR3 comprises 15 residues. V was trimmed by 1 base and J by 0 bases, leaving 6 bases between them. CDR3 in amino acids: CASSLVSSNTGELFF. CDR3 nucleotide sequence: TGTGCCAGCAGCTTAGTCTCCTCGAACACCGGGGAGCTGTTTTTT.

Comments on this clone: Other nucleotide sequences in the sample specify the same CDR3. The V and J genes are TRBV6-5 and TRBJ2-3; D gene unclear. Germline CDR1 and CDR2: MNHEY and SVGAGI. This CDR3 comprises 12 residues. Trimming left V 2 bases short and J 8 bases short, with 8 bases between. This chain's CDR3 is CASSYSGGTQYF. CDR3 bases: TGTGCCAGCAGTTACAGTGGCGGTACGCAGTATTTT.

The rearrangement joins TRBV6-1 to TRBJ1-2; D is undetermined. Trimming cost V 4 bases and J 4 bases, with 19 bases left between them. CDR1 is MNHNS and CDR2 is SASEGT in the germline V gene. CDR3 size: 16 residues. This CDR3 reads CASSGTRAELFYGYTF. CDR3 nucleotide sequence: TGTGCCAGCAGTGGGACCCGGGCCGAACTTTTCTATGGCTACACCTTC.

CDR3 residues: CASSLAGASDTQYF. In nucleotides, the CDR3 is TGTGCCAGCAGCTTAGCGGGAGCTTCAGATACGCAGTATTTT. The chain uses TRBV7-6 and TRBJ2-3; weak D call: TRBD2 (5 bases). The CDR3 extends over 14 amino acids. CDR1 and CDR2 from the germline V gene are SGHVS and FNYEAQ. Trimming stripped 0 bases from V and 4 bases from J, with 8 bases between.